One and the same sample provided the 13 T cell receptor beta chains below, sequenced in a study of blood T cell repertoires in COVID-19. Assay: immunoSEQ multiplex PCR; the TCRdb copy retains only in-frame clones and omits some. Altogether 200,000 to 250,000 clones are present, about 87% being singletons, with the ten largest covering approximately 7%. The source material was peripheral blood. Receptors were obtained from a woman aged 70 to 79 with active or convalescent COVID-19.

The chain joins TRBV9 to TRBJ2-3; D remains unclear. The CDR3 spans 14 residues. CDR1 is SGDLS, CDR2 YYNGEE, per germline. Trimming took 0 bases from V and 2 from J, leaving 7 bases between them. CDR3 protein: CASSVAVTTDTQYF. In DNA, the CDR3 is TGTGCCAGCAGCGTAGCGGTAACCACAGATACGCAGTATTTT.

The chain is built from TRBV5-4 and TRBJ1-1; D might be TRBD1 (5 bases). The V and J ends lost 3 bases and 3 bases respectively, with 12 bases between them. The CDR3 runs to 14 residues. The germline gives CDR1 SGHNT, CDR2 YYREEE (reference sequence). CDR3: CASSWGGRDTEAFF. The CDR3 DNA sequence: TGTGCCAGCAGCTGGGGGGGACGGGACACTGAAGCTTTCTTT.

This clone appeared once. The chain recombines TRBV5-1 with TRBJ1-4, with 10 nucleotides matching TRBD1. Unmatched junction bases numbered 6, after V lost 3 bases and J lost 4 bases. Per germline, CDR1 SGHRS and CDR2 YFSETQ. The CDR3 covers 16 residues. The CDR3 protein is CASSSTGGAGNEKLFF. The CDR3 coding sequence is TGCGCCAGCAGCTCGACAGGGGGCGCCGGTAATGAAAAACTGTTTTTT.

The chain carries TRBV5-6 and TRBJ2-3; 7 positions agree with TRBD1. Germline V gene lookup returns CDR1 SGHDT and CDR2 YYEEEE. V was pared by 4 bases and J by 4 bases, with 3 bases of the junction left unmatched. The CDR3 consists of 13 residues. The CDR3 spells CASSGDRADTQYF. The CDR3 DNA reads TGTGCCAGCAGCGGAGACAGGGCAGATACGCAGTATTTT.

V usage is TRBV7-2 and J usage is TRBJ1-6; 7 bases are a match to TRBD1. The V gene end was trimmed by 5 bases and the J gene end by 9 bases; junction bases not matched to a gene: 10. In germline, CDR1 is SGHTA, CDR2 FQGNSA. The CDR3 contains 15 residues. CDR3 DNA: TGTGCCAGCAGCCTAAGACAGGGTTTTGGTTCACCCCTCCACTTT. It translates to CASSLRQGFGSPLHF.

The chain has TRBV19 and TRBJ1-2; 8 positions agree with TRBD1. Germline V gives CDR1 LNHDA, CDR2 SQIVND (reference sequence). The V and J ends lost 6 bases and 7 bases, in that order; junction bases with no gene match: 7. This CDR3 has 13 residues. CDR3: CASSHQGAGGYTF. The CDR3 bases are TGTGCCAGTAGCCATCAGGGGGCCGGTGGCTACACCTTC. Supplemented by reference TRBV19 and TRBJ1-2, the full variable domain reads DGGITQSPKYLFRKEGQNVTLSCEQNLNHDAMYWYRQDPGQGLRLIYYSQIVNDFQKGDIAEGYSVSREKKESFPLTVTSAQKNPTAFYLCASSHQGAGGYTFGSGTRLTVV.

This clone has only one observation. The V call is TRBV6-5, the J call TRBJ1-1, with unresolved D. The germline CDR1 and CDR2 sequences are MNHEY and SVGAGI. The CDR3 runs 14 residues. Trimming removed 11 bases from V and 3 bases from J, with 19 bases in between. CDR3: CAADSFPEDTEAFF. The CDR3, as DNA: TGTGCCGCTGATAGTTTTCCCGAGGACACTGAAGCTTTCTTT.

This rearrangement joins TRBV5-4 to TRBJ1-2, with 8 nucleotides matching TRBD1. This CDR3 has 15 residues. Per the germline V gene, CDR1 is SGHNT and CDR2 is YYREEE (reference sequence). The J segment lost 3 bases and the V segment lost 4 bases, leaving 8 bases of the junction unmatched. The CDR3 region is CASSGQGKKDYGYTF. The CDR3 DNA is TGTGCCAGCAGCGGACAGGGAAAGAAGGACTATGGCTACACCTTC.

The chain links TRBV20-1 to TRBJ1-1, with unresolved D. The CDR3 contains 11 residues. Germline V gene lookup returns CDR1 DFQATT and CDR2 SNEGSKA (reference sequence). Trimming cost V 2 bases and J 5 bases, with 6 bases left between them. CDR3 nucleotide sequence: TGCAGTGCTAGAAAATCAACTGAAGCTTTCTTT. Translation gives CSARKSTEAFF.

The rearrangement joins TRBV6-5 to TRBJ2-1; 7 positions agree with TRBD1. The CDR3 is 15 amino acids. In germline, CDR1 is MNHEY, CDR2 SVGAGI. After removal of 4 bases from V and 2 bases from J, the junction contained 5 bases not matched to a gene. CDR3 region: CASSWQDRTYNEQFF. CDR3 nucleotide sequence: TGTGCCAGCAGTTGGCAGGACAGGACCTACAATGAGCAGTTCTTC.

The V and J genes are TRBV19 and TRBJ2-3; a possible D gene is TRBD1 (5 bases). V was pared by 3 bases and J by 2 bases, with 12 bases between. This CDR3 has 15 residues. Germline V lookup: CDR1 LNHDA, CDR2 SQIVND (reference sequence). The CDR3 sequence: CASSIKGRSTDTQYF. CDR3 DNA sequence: TGTGCCAGTAGTATCAAGGGGCGATCCACAGATACGCAGTATTTT.

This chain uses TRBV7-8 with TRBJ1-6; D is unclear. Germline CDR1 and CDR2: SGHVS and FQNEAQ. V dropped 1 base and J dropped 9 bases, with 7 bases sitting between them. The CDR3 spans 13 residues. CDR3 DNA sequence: TGTGCCAGCAGCTTAGAGGGAGCTTCACCCCTCCACTTT. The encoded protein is CASSLEGASPLHF. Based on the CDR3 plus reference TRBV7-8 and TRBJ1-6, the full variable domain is GAGVSQSPRYKVAKRGQDVALRCDPISGHVSLFWYQQALGQGPEFLTYFQNEAQLDKSGLPSDRFFAERPEGSVSTLKIQRTQQEDSAVYLCASSLEGASPLHFGNGTRLTVT.

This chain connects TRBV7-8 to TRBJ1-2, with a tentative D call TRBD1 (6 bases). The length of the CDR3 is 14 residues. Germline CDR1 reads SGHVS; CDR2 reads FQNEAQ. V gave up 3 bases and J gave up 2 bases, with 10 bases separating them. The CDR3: CASSFDRNNYGYTF. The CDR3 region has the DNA TGTGCCAGCAGCTTCGACAGGAACAACTATGGCTACACCTTC.